This TCR beta chain was recorded in a study of blood T cells in healthy people across ages. Comments on this clonotype: Likely a read error: the CDR3 ends without its conserved phenylalanine or tryptophan.

CDR1 and CDR2 (germline): SGHVS, FNYEAQ. The CDR3 has 12 residues. Together with a sample-barcoded 5' primer, a J-beta primer mix was included in a second PCR lasting about 6 to 11 cycles. TCRdb itself ran the 5' RACE reads through MiXCR, one entry per CDR3 protein. The sample shows hundreds of thousands of distinct CDR3 sequences, 40% to 45% of them seen only once. Sequenced input: blood. This receptor was identified in a man aged 80 or over in good health. The V gene is TRBV7-6, the J gene TRBJ2-1, with D unclear. The DNA end is more similar to TRBJ2-7, so the J call may be wrong. This CDR3 is CASSLTRNEQYL. As DNA, the CDR3 is TGTGCCAGCAGCTTAACCCGCAATGAGCAGTACTTA.